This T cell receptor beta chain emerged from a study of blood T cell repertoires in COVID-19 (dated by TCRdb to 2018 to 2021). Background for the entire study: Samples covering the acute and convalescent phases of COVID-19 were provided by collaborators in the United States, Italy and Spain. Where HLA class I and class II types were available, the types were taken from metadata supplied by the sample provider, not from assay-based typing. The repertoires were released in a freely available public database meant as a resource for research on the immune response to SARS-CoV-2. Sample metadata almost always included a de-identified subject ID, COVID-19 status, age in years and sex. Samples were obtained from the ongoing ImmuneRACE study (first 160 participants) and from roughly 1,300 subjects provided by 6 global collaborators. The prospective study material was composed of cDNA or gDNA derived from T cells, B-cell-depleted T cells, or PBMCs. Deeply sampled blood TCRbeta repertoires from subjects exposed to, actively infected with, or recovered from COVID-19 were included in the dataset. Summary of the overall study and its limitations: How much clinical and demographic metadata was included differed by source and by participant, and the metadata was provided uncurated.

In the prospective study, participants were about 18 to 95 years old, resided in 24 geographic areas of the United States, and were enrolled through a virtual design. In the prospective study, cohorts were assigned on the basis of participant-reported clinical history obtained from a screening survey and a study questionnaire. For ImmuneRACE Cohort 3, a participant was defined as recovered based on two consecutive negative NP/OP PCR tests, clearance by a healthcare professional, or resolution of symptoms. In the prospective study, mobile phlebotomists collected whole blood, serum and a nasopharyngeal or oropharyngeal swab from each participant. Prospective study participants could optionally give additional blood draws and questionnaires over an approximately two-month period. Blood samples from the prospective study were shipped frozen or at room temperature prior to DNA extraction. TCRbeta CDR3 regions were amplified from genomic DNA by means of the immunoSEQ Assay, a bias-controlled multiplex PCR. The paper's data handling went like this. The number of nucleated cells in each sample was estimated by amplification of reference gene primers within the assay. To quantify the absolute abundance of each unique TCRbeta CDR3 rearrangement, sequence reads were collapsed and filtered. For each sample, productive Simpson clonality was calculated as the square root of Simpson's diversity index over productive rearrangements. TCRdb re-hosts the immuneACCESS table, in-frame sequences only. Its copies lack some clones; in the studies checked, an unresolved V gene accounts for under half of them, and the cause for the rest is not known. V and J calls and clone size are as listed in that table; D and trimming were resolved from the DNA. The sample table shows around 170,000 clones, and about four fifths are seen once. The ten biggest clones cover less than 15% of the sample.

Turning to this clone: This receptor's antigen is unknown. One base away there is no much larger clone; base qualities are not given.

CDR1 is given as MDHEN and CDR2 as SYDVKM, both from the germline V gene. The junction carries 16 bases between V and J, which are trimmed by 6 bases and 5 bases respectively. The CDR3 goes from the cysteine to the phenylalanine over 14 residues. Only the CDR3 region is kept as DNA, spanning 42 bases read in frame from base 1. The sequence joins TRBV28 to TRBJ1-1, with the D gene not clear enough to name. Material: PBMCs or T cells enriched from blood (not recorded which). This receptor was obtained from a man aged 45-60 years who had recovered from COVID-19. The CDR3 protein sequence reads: CASSLTKGGTEAFF. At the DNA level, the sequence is TGTGCCAGCAGCTTGACTAAAGGTGGGACTGAAGCTTTCTTT.